These 11 T cell receptor beta chains were sequenced from one sample in a study of cytotoxic CD8 clonotypes in ibrutinib-treated CLL (dated by TCRdb to 2020 to 2023). The protocol used for the library was the immunoSEQ multiplex PCR assay. TCRdb took over this immuneACCESS table, retaining in-frame rearrangements with V and J assigned. Such tables are incomplete; in checked studies, under half of the missing clones stem from an unresolved V gene, and the remainder is unexplained. Here the sample has about 21,000 clones; over 75% occur a single time. 5% to 7% of the sample is held by the ten biggest clonotypes. Sequenced here: PBMCs, sampled before ibrutinib treatment. Receptor source: a human donor with chronic lymphocytic leukemia.

The chain uses TRBV18 and TRBJ2-6; no definite D call. Germline V lookup: CDR1 KGHSH, CDR2 LQKENI. This CDR3 comprises 15 residues. V shed 2 bases and J shed 0 bases, with 5 bases lying between them. The CDR3 is CASSPVGSGANVLTF. CDR3 bases: TGTGCCAGCTCACCAGTGGGCTCTGGGGCCAACGTCCTGACTTTC. Complete variable domain (other parts from reference TRBV18 and TRBJ2-6): NAGVMQNPRHLVRRRGQEARLRCSPMKGHSHVYWYRQLPEEGLKFMVYLQKENIIDESGMPKERFSAEFPKEGPSILRIQQVVRGDSAAYFCASSPVGSGANVLTFGAGSRLTVL.

The chain has TRBV14 and TRBJ1-2, with TRBD1 matching over 7 bases. The CDR3 is 14 residues long. J lost 8 bases, V lost 3 bases, and 9 bases had no gene match. Looked up from germline, CDR1 is SGHDN and CDR2 is FVKESK. In nucleotides, the CDR3 is TGTGCCAGCAGCCACCACAGGGGTTTCGGCGGCTACACCTTC. It encodes CASSHHRGFGGYTF. The full variable domain, rest sourced from reference TRBV14 and TRBJ1-2, is EAGVTQFPSHSVIEKGQTVTLRCDPISGHDNLYWYRRVMGKEIKFLLHFVKESKQDESGMPNNRFLAERTGGTYSTLKVQPAELEDSGVYFCASSHHRGFGGYTFGSGTRLTVV.

CDR3 sequence: CASSSRQERTYEQYF. CDR3 coding DNA: TGTGCCAGCAGCTCACGACAGGAGAGAACTTACGAGCAGTACTTC. The chain links TRBV9 to TRBJ2-7; possible D gene TRBD1, 6 bases. This CDR3 has 15 residues. In germline, CDR1 is SGDLS, CDR2 YYNGEE. Trimming removed 4 bases from V and 4 bases from J, with 18 bases in between.

The chain couples TRBV6-6 to TRBJ1-3; D is unclear. Germline V gives CDR1 MNHNY, CDR2 SVGAGI (reference sequence). CDR3 length equals 12 residues. The V end lost 4 bases, the J end lost 4 bases, and 5 bases lay between the germline ends. The CDR3 coding sequence is TGTGCCAGCAGTTTGATGGGAAACACCATATATTTT. Encoded protein: CASSLMGNTIYF.

The chain uses TRBV7-2 and TRBJ1-2; D remains ambiguous. The CDR3 is 15 amino acids. V was cut by 4 bases and J by 4 bases, with 16 bases left in between. The germline V gene has CDR1 SGHTA and CDR2 FQGNSA. The CDR3 DNA reads as TGTGCCAGCAGCTGGGAAGGGAACCTTATCTATGGCTACACCTTC. It specifies CASSWEGNLIYGYTF. The whole variable domain, filled in from reference TRBV7-2 and TRBJ1-2, reads GAGVSQSPSNKVTEKGKDVELRCDPISGHTALYWYRQSLGQGLEFLIYFQGNSAPDKSGLPSDRFSAERTGGSVSTLTIQRTQQEDSAVYLCASSWEGNLIYGYTFGSGTRLTVV.

The V gene is TRBV30, the J gene TRBJ1-6; no clear D gene. V was trimmed by 2 bases and J by 7 bases, leaving 6 bases between them. CDR3 length: 12 amino acids. Germline CDR1 reads GTSNPN; CDR2 reads SVGIG (reference sequence). CDR3 region: CAWSWRNSPLHF. CDR3 bases: TGTGCCTGGAGTTGGCGGAATTCACCCCTCCACTTT.

The count of this clone is one. At one end the junction does not follow the germline gene, possibly because of a read error. The V call is TRBV11-3, the J call TRBJ2-1; D is unclear. Germline V gene lookup returns CDR1 SGHNT and CDR2 YENEEA. The CDR3 has 13 residues. In DNA form, the CDR3 reads TGTGCCAGCAGCCTAGAATCCGACAATGAGCAGTTCTTC. It codes for CASSLESDNEQFF.

CDR3 amino acids: CASRINVNQPQHF. The CDR3 DNA is TGTGCCAGCAGGATAAATGTAAATCAGCCCCAGCATTTT. The chain couples TRBV6-5 to TRBJ1-5; unclear D gene. Trimming cost V 6 bases and J 4 bases, with 10 bases left between them. This CDR3 is built from 13 residues. CDR1 and CDR2 from the germline V gene are MNHEY and SVGAGI.

The rearrangement uses TRBV7-2 and TRBJ2-1, with 13 bases fitting TRBD2. Germline V gives CDR1 SGHTA, CDR2 FQGNSA. The trim removed 2 bases at V and 8 bases at J, leaving 12 bases unmatched. The CDR3 runs to 18 residues. CDR3 nucleotide sequence: TGTGCCAGCAGCTTAACCGTGGTACTAGCGGGGGGGCGTGATGAGCAGTTCTTC. This codes for CASSLTVVLAGGRDEQFF.

V and J are TRBV2 and TRBJ1-2; TRBD1 aligns across 7 bases. Germline V gene sequence: CDR1 SNHLY, CDR2 FYNNEI. Unmatched junction bases numbered 6, after V lost 8 bases and J lost 0 bases. CDR3 size: 14 residues. The CDR3 sequence is CASHRTGSNYGYTF. Written as DNA, the CDR3 is TGTGCCAGCCATAGGACAGGATCTAACTATGGCTACACCTTC.

The CDR3 DNA is TGTGCCATCAGTGATCCGGGGCCCTATCAGCCCCAGCATTTT. Its translation: CAISDPGPYQPQHF. This chain connects TRBV10-3 to TRBJ1-5, with D tentatively TRBD1 (5 bases). CDR1 is ENHRY, CDR2 SYGVKD, per germline. V lost 3 bases and J 5 bases, leaving 11 bases between the germline ends. The CDR3 totals 14 residues.